A selection of T cell receptor beta chains follows, all from one sample in a study of blood T cells in healthy people across ages. TCRdb reanalysed the 5' RACE reads using MiXCR and keeps one entry per CDR3 protein. The sample includes approximately 800,000 distinct CDR3 sequences, roughly 25% of them seen just once. The sample also formed part of further work on T cells of mothers and their children.

Sequencing used blood. The source of these receptors is a boy younger than 18 in good health. Both conserved end residues are part of each CDR3. A D gene is named only where the DNA matches it firmly. Size tells how often a clone was seen (once, few, many) or the class of an expanded clone, and some rows leave it out.

d_gene: NA; j_gene: TRBJ1-2; v_gene: TRBV7-2; abundance: NA; CDR3nt: TGTGCCAGCAGCTTAGATGGCATATCAAACTATGGCTACACCTTC; CDR3aa: CASSLDGISNYGYTF
d_gene: TRBD1; j_gene: TRBJ2-7; v_gene: TRBV27; abundance: NA; CDR3nt: TGTGCCAGCAGTGTGGGACAGGGTTTGAACGAGCAGTACTTC; CDR3aa: CASSVGQGLNEQYF
d_gene: TRBD2; j_gene: TRBJ2-7; v_gene: TRBV5-1; abundance: NA; CDR3nt: TGCGCCAGCAGCTTCGGGACTAGAGTCGAGCAGTACTTC; CDR3aa: CASSFGTRVEQYF
d_gene: NA; j_gene: TRBJ2-1; v_gene: TRBV6-1; abundance: few; CDR3nt: TGTGCCAGCAGTGGGCATCGACAGGGGACGACCGGGGGGAACAATGAGCAGTTCTTC; CDR3aa: CASSGHRQGTTGGNNEQFF
d_gene: TRBD2; j_gene: TRBJ2-7; v_gene: TRBV28; abundance: NA; CDR3nt: TGTGCCAGCAGAAAGCGGGAGGCGAGCTCCTACGAGCAGTACTTC; CDR3aa: CASRKREASSYEQYF
d_gene: NA; j_gene: TRBJ2-3; v_gene: TRBV20-1; abundance: NA; CDR3nt: TGCAGTGCTAGTCGGCAGATCACAGATACGCAGTATTTT; CDR3aa: CSASRQITDTQYF
d_gene: TRBD2; j_gene: TRBJ2-7; v_gene: TRBV28; abundance: NA; CDR3nt: TGTGCCAGCAGTCACCGGCGGGGGTTTCCGACCTATTCCTACGAGCAGTACTTC; CDR3aa: CASSHRRGFPTYSYEQYF
d_gene: NA; j_gene: TRBJ2-6; v_gene: TRBV2; abundance: few; CDR3nt: TGTGCCAGCAGCGGAAACAGGGCTGGGGCCAACGTCCTGACTTTC; CDR3aa: CASSGNRAGANVLTF
d_gene: NA; j_gene: TRBJ2-5; v_gene: TRBV29-1; abundance: few; CDR3nt: TGCAGCGTTGAAAAGGTCCAAGAGACCCAGTACTTC; CDR3aa: CSVEKVQETQYF
d_gene: NA; j_gene: TRBJ1-4; v_gene: TRBV28; abundance: NA; CDR3nt: TGTGCCAGCAGTCGACCGGGACACTCAACTAATGAAAAACTGTTTTTT; CDR3aa: CASSRPGHSTNEKLFF
d_gene: NA; j_gene: TRBJ1-4; v_gene: TRBV10-3; abundance: NA; CDR3nt: TGTGCCATCAGCGGGGGGACTAATGAAAAACTGTTTTTT; CDR3aa: CAISGGTNEKLFF
d_gene: NA; j_gene: TRBJ2-3; v_gene: TRBV30; abundance: NA; CDR3nt: TGTGCCTGGAGTGTACTGGACGGACCAGATACGCAGTATTTT; CDR3aa: CAWSVLDGPDTQYF
d_gene: TRBD2; j_gene: TRBJ2-1; v_gene: TRBV5-1; abundance: many; CDR3nt: TGCGCCAGCAGAGAGGAGCGGGGCAATGAGCAGTTCTTC; CDR3aa: CASREERGNEQFF
d_gene: NA; j_gene: TRBJ1-6; v_gene: TRBV5-1; abundance: NA; CDR3nt: TGCGCCAGCAGCTTTATGTACAGGGATTCGGGATCACCCCTCCACTTT; CDR3aa: CASSFMYRDSGSPLHF
d_gene: TRBD1; j_gene: TRBJ2-3; v_gene: TRBV29-1; abundance: NA; CDR3nt: TGCAGCGTTGACGACAGGGGCCGAGATACGCAGTATTTT; CDR3aa: CSVDDRGRDTQYF
d_gene: NA; j_gene: TRBJ2-7; v_gene: TRBV19; abundance: NA; CDR3nt: TGTGCCAGTAGTATTACGGGGAGCTCCTACGAGCAGTACTTC; CDR3aa: CASSITGSSYEQYF
d_gene: TRBD2; j_gene: TRBJ2-7; v_gene: TRBV7-9; abundance: NA; CDR3nt: TGTGCCAGCAGCCCGGGGCTAGCGGGAGGGCTATACGAGCAGTACTTC; CDR3aa: CASSPGLAGGLYEQYF
d_gene: TRBD2; j_gene: TRBJ2-5; v_gene: TRBV7-9; abundance: NA; CDR3nt: TGTGCCAGCAGCGAAGGGTGGGGGGGGTACCTCCAAGAGACCCAGTACTTC; CDR3aa: CASSEGWGGYLQETQYF
d_gene: TRBD1; j_gene: TRBJ2-5; v_gene: TRBV5-1; abundance: NA; CDR3nt: TGCGCCAGCAGCCGCCAGGGGGCTTTTGAAGAGACCCAGTACTTC; CDR3aa: CASSRQGAFEETQYF
d_gene: TRBD2; j_gene: TRBJ2-5; v_gene: TRBV3-1; abundance: NA; CDR3nt: TGTGCCAGCAGCCCGAGACTAGCGTTCGGGGAGCAGTACTTC; CDR3aa: CASSPRLAFGEQYF
d_gene: TRBD2; j_gene: TRBJ2-7; v_gene: TRBV18; abundance: NA; CDR3nt: TGTGCCAGCTCACCAAGGCTAGCGGGGACCTACGAGCAGTACTTC; CDR3aa: CASSPRLAGTYEQYF
d_gene: NA; j_gene: TRBJ2-5; v_gene: TRBV5-1; abundance: NA; CDR3nt: TGCGCCAGCAGCTTGAGGTCAGGGACAGAGACCCAGTACTTC; CDR3aa: CASSLRSGTETQYF
d_gene: TRBD1; j_gene: TRBJ2-7; v_gene: TRBV5-1; abundance: NA; CDR3nt: TGCGCCAGCAGCTTTTCGGGGACAGGGGTGAGGAACGAGCAGTACTTC; CDR3aa: CASSFSGTGVRNEQYF
d_gene: TRBD1; j_gene: TRBJ1-2; v_gene: TRBV6-2/TRBV6-3; abundance: NA; CDR3nt: TGTGCCAGCAGACGAGGGGACAGATCTAACTATGACTACACCTTC; CDR3aa: CASRRGDRSNYDYTF
d_gene: TRBD1; j_gene: TRBJ2-1; v_gene: TRBV4-3; abundance: few; CDR3nt: TGCGCCAGCAGCCGACAGGGGGCACGCAATGAGCAGTTCTTC; CDR3aa: CASSRQGARNEQFF
d_gene: TRBD2; j_gene: TRBJ2-7; v_gene: TRBV28; abundance: few; CDR3nt: TGTGCCAGCAGTTTAATGTCGTCTAGCGGGGGAACCTACGAGCAGTACTTC; CDR3aa: CASSLMSSSGGTYEQYF
d_gene: NA; j_gene: TRBJ2-1; v_gene: TRBV20-1; abundance: NA; CDR3nt: TGCAGTGCTAATTACAGGAGCTCCTACAATGAGCAGTTCTTC; CDR3aa: CSANYRSSYNEQFF
d_gene: TRBD1; j_gene: TRBJ2-5; v_gene: TRBV7-2; abundance: NA; CDR3nt: TGTGCCAGCAGCTATCTAGGACAGGGGACCGAGACCCAGTACTTC; CDR3aa: CASSYLGQGTETQYF
d_gene: NA; j_gene: TRBJ2-2; v_gene: TRBV24-1; abundance: few; CDR3nt: TGTGCCACCAGTGATTTTTACACCGGGGAGCTGTTTTTT; CDR3aa: CATSDFYTGELFF
d_gene: NA; j_gene: TRBJ1-6; v_gene: TRBV2; abundance: NA; CDR3nt: TGTGCCAGCCAGGAGGGCACTTATTCACCCCTCCACTTT; CDR3aa: CASQEGTYSPLHF
d_gene: NA; j_gene: TRBJ2-1; v_gene: TRBV28; abundance: NA; CDR3nt: TGTGCCAGCAGTTTAGGGAGGTCGGACAGACCCTACAATGAGCAGTTCTTC; CDR3aa: CASSLGRSDRPYNEQFF
d_gene: TRBD2; j_gene: TRBJ2-7; v_gene: TRBV6-5; abundance: NA; CDR3nt: TGTGCCAGCAGCGGGACTAGCGGGAGCTGGTTCGGCTACGAGCAGTACTTC; CDR3aa: CASSGTSGSWFGYEQYF
d_gene: NA; j_gene: TRBJ2-2; v_gene: TRBV3-1; abundance: few; CDR3nt: TGTGCCAGCAGCACCGGGACAAAGAACACCGGGGAGCTGTTTTTT; CDR3aa: CASSTGTKNTGELFF
d_gene: TRBD1; j_gene: TRBJ2-5; v_gene: TRBV29-1; abundance: many; CDR3nt: TGCAGCGCTAGGACAGGCGAGGAGACCCAGTACTTC; CDR3aa: CSARTGEETQYF
d_gene: TRBD2; j_gene: TRBJ2-1; v_gene: TRBV7-2; abundance: NA; CDR3nt: TGTGCCAGCAGCTTAGTCCTCCTAGCGGGAGAATTTGAGCAGTTCTTC; CDR3aa: CASSLVLLAGEFEQFF